This T cell receptor (beta chain) was profiled in a study of T cell repertoires in cytomegalovirus infection. On the study more broadly: Public signatures in TCR beta pointed to CMV infection and matching HLA type. Findings and limits, study-wide: The ex vivo response was dominated by HLA-C-restricted CMV-specific TCR beta clonotypes. Public TCR beta family frequency separated CMV-and-HLA carriers, including in an independent cohort.

TCRdb analysed the reads with MiXCR anew, one entry per CDR3 protein. The sample has some 230,000 distinct CDR3 sequences, roughly 20% seen once. This clonotype has just a few counts. What it binds is not known. What was sequenced was CD8+ T cells from PBMCs. The source of this sequence is a human donor in good health (CMV status not recorded). Some clones in this sample may be carry-over from other donors' samples.

This chain's CDR3 is CASALGGVPQYF. The CDR3 nucleotides are TGTGCCAGCGCCCTTGGGGGGGTCCCCCAGTACTTC. This rearrangement joins TRBV12-3 or TRBV12-4 to TRBJ2-5, with 7 nucleotides matching TRBD2. Trimming at V came to 8 bases and at J to 9 bases, leaving 9 bases not matched to a gene. The CDR3 is 12 amino acids.